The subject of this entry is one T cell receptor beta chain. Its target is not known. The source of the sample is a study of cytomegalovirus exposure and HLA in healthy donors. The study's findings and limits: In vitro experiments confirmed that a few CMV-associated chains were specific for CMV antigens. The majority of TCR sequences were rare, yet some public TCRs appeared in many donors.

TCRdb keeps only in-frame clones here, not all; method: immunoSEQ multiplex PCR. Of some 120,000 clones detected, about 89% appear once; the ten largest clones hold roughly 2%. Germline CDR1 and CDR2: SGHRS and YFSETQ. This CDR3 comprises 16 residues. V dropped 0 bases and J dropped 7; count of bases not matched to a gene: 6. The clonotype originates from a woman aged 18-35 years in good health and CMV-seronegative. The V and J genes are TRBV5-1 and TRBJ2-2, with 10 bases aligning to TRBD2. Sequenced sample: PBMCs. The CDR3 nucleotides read TGCGCCAGCAGCTTGGAAACTAGCGGGAATATCGGGGAGCTGTTTTTT. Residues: CASSLETSGNIGELFF.